These 9 T cell receptor beta chains originate from one sample sequenced in a study of blood T cells in healthy people across ages. A second PCR of roughly 7 to 11 cycles used a sample-barcoded 5' primer and a J-beta primer mix. Via MiXCR, TCRdb re-called the 5' RACE reads, giving one row per CDR3 protein. This sample has more than 900,000 distinct CDR3 sequences; just under 30% occur once, and the top ten carry about a tenth. These data were likewise used in another study, on T cells of mothers and their children.

The sequenced sample consisted of blood. The receptors here all came from a woman between 40 and 55 years old in good health.

This clonotype was seen ten or more times. The chain is built from TRBV7-3 and TRBJ2-5; TRBD1 matches at 9 bases. V was pared by 5 bases and J by 11 bases, with 9 bases of the junction left unmatched. This CDR3 region has 13 residues. CDR1 SGHTA and CDR2 FQGTGA come from the germline V gene. CDR3 nucleotides: TGTGCCAGCAGCCCACAGGGGGCGGAAGAGCAGTACTTC. Translation gives CASSPQGAEEQYF.

This chain uses TRBV11-2 with TRBJ2-1; D is perhaps TRBD2 (6 bases). CDR3 length: 12 amino acids. Trimming cost V 6 bases and J 8 bases, with 11 bases left between them. The V gene's germline CDR1 is SGHAT and CDR2 FQNNGV. CDR3 sequence (DNA): TGTGCCAGCAGTTTCGGGACTCATGAGCAGTTCTTC. Translated, it gives CASSFGTHEQFF.

Only a few counts were recorded for this clonotype. The chain is built from TRBV6-6 and TRBJ1-1; D unresolved. V was clipped by 4 bases and J by 4 bases, with 7 bases between them. The CDR3 sequence is 12 residues long. Germline V gene lookup returns CDR1 MNHNY and CDR2 SVGAGI (reference sequence). The chain's CDR3 is CASSCSGTEAFF. As DNA, the CDR3 is TGTGCCAGCAGTTGCTCGGGCACTGAAGCTTTCTTT.

This clonotype was recorded at least ten times. This rearrangement joins TRBV10-3 to TRBJ2-7; 12 positions agree with TRBD2. Germline lookup yields CDR1 ENHRY and CDR2 SYGVKD. J lost 4 bases, V lost 2 bases, and 3 bases had no gene match. The CDR3 is 15 residues long. The CDR3 sequence is CAISERLAGGYEQYF. In DNA form, the CDR3 reads TGTGCCATCAGTGAGAGGCTAGCGGGGGGGTACGAGCAGTACTTC.

This sequence joins TRBV7-2 and TRBJ2-5; D is possibly TRBD2 (7 bases). V was trimmed by 1 base and J by 2 bases, leaving 17 bases between them. Looked up from germline, CDR1 is SGHTA and CDR2 is FQGNSA. This CDR3 spans 17 amino acids. The CDR3 is CASSLGWGGAEQETQYF. In DNA form, the CDR3 reads TGTGCCAGCAGCTTAGGATGGGGGGGCGCGGAGCAAGAGACCCAGTACTTC.

The chain links TRBV5-5 to TRBJ2-1; TRBD2 aligns across 7 bases. CDR1 is SGHKS, CDR2 YYEKEE, per germline (reference sequence). The junction had 8 bases not matched to a gene; V was cut back by 1 base and J by 1 base. This CDR3 comprises 17 residues. The CDR3 DNA reads as TGTGCCAGCAGCTTGACGACCCAGCGGGGATCCTACAATGAGCAGTTCTTC. Translated: CASSLTTQRGSYNEQFF.

The chain is built from TRBV27 and TRBJ2-5, with 9 positions matching TRBD1. Per the germline V gene, CDR1 is MNHEY and CDR2 is SMNVEV (reference sequence). The CDR3 sequence is 16 residues long. The J segment lost 7 bases and the V segment lost 3 bases, leaving 12 bases of the junction unmatched. The CDR3 spells CASSFTYRGRLGTQYF. DNA of the CDR3: TGTGCCAGCAGTTTTACATACAGGGGGCGCTTGGGGACCCAGTACTTC.

The CDR3 sequence is CASGPTGPYNQPQHF. CDR3 nucleotide sequence: TGTGCCAGCGGCCCGACGGGACCTTACAATCAGCCCCAGCATTTT. This sequence joins TRBV7-9 and TRBJ1-5; D is possibly TRBD1 (5 bases). Per the germline V gene, CDR1 is SEHNR and CDR2 is FQNEAQ (reference sequence). With 8 bases removed from V and 3 bases from J, the gap between germline ends came to 17 bases. This CDR3 is built from 15 residues.

This clonotype was picked up many times. The chain employs TRBV12-5 and TRBJ2-5; 8 bases fit TRBD2. V gave up 0 bases and J gave up 5 bases; unmatched junction bases: 8. This CDR3 region has 16 residues. CDR1 LGHNT and CDR2 FRNRAP come from the germline V gene. The CDR3 is CASGLVTGGAVETQYF. Written as DNA, the CDR3 is TGTGCTAGTGGTTTGGTAACGGGAGGGGCCGTGGAGACCCAGTACTTC.